Listed here are 12 T cell receptor beta chains from one sample, sequenced in a study of shared clonotypes between healthy human individuals. CD45RO-negative, CCR7-positively selected cells formed the naive CD8 fraction, excluding terminally differentiated effector memory CD45RA+ cells. Clones were sequenced by immunoSEQ multiplex PCR, and TCRdb holds only the in-frame ones, with some missing. Here the sample spans about 2,200,000 clones, around 93% being singletons. Sequencing input: naive CD8+ T cells from PBMCs. These receptors all stem from a man aged 18 to 29 in good health. Some clones in this sample may be carry-over from other donors' samples.

J is TRBJ1-1 and V is TRBV30; 7 bases align to TRBD1. Trimming took 5 bases from V and 3 from J; bases not matched to a gene: 6. The germline CDR1 and CDR2 sequences are GTSNPN and SVGIG (reference sequence). The CDR3 contains 13 residues. CDR3 DNA sequence: TGTGCCTGGGATTACGGGACAGACACTGAAGCTTTCTTT. This gives the protein CAWDYGTDTEAFF.

Concerning this clone itself: In the same sample, other DNA sequences code for this CDR3. J is TRBJ2-5 and V is TRBV7-9, with D perhaps being TRBD1 or TRBD2 (5 bases each). CDR1 and CDR2 (germline): SEHNR, FQNEAQ (reference sequence). The CDR3 is made up of 13 amino acids. The V gene lost 5 bases and the J gene lost 3 bases, with 10 bases spanning the gap. CDR3 in amino acids: CASSLGTEETQYF. The CDR3, as DNA: TGTGCCAGCAGCCTCGGGACGGAAGAGACCCAGTACTTC.

The J gene is TRBJ2-7, the V gene TRBV7-3; TRBD1 agrees at 8 bases. There are 13 residues in the CDR3. The J segment lost 5 bases and the V segment lost 5 bases, leaving 5 bases of the junction unmatched. Germline CDR1 is SGHTA and CDR2 is FQGTGA. The CDR3 sequence is CASSQGQGHEQYF. Written as DNA, the CDR3 is TGTGCCAGCAGCCAAGGACAGGGCCACGAGCAGTACTTC.

As to this clone: Other DNA sequences within the sample encode an identical CDR3. The V and J genes are TRBV27 and TRBJ1-1; D uncertain. This CDR3 has 13 residues. CDR1 is MNHEY, CDR2 SMNVEV, per germline (reference sequence). V lost 4 bases to trimming and J lost 1 base, with 7 bases between them. For the CDR3, the DNA is TGTGCCAGCAGTTGGACGGGGAACACTGAAGCTTTCTTT. Its translation: CASSWTGNTEAFF.

The chain is built from TRBV28 and TRBJ2-5; D is unclear. Germline V CDR1 and CDR2: MDHEN, SYDVKM. The V and J ends lost 8 bases and 11 bases respectively, with 6 bases between them. The CDR3 runs to 8 residues. The CDR3 region is CASGRQYF. For the CDR3, the DNA is TGTGCCAGCGGACGGCAGTACTTC.

The J gene is TRBJ2-3, the V gene TRBV27; no definite D call. From germline, CDR1 is MNHEY and CDR2 SMNVEV (reference sequence). CDR3 length equals 13 residues. V gave up 5 bases and J gave up 1 base, with 7 bases separating them. The CDR3 here is CASSPERTDTQYF. CDR3 nucleotide sequence: TGTGCCAGCAGTCCCGAGCGCACAGATACGCAGTATTTT.

V is TRBV4-1 and J is TRBJ1-5; 7 positions agree with TRBD1. With V trimmed by 2 bases and J by 4 bases, 5 bases remained unmatched. The CDR3 sequence is 15 residues long. Germline V gene sequence: CDR1 MGHRA, CDR2 YSYEKL. DNA of the CDR3: TGCGCCAGCAGCCAACGGGACAGCCTTAATCAGCCCCAGCATTTT. Its translation is CASSQRDSLNQPQHF.

The chain joins TRBV11-2 to TRBJ2-7; tentative D call: TRBD1 (5 bases). The ends were cut back, 1 base at V and 3 bases at J, with 16 bases in the middle. This CDR3 comprises 16 residues. Germline lookup yields CDR1 SGHAT and CDR2 FQNNGV. As DNA, the CDR3 is TGTGCCAGCAGCTTAGGAATCCGGAACAGGTTCTACGAGCAGTACTTC. Amino acids: CASSLGIRNRFYEQYF.

This chain uses TRBV27 with TRBJ2-5, with D maybe TRBD1 (5 bases). Per germline, CDR1 MNHEY and CDR2 SMNVEV (reference sequence). This CDR3 region has 14 residues. V was trimmed by 6 bases and J by 0 bases, leaving 11 bases between them. CDR3 protein: CASRGWGYQETQYF. DNA of the CDR3: TGTGCCAGCAGAGGGTGGGGCTACCAAGAGACCCAGTACTTC.

This clone appeared once. This chain links TRBV19 with TRBJ1-1; D is unclear. Trimming took off 2 bases at V and 3 bases at J, with 19 bases between the two ends. The germline CDR1 and CDR2 sequences are LNHDA and SQIVND (reference sequence). The CDR3 is 17 amino acids. The CDR3 nucleotides are TGTGCCAGTAGTATAATAGCCCCCTGGCACGAGGACACTGAAGCTTTCTTT. Translation gives CASSIIAPWHEDTEAFF.

The gene calls are TRBV21-1 and TRBJ2-4; TRBD1 was called by the table and not checked on the DNA. TRBV21-1 is noted as a pseudogene. The CDR3 has 20 amino acids. CDR3 nucleotide sequence: TGTGCCAGCAGTAAAACCTACAGGGGGCAGGACGGGTGGGCCAAAAACATTCAGTACTTC. Translated, it gives CASSKTYRGQDGWAKNIQYF.

J is TRBJ2-7 and V is TRBV18; TRBD1 matches 9 bases. Germline V gene lookup returns CDR1 KGHSH and CDR2 LQKENI. Losses at the gene ends were 6 bases for V and 6 bases for J; bases not matched to a gene: 18. This CDR3 spans 17 amino acids. The CDR3 reads CASSLTGTGTGMSEQYF. The CDR3 coding sequence is TGTGCCAGCTCGCTCACTGGCACCGGGACAGGGATGAGCGAGCAGTACTTC.